The 25 T cell receptor beta chains below were found in one sample sequenced in a study of blood T cell repertoires in COVID-19. Clones were read by immunoSEQ multiplex PCR, and TCRdb kept only the in-frame ones, dropping some. This table has fewer than 400,000 clones, about nine tenths appearing once. Input material: PBMCs or T cells enriched from blood (not recorded which). The receptor source for this set is a man aged 25-45 years who had recovered from COVID-19.

V is TRBV23-1 and J is TRBJ1-3; D possibly corresponds to TRBD1 (5 bases). TRBV23-1 is an ORF, with its function uncertain. This CDR3 has 15 amino acids. V lost 1 base and J lost 1, with 8 bases in between. CDR3 amino acids: CASSQYRGSGNTIYF. CDR3 coding DNA: TGCGCCAGCAGTCAATATAGGGGATCTGGAAACACCATATATTTT.

The chain combines TRBV11-3 with TRBJ2-1, with 9 bases fitting TRBD2. Trimming took 6 bases from V and 4 from J; bases not matched to a gene: 13. The CDR3 contains 17 residues. Germline V lookup: CDR1 SGHNT, CDR2 YENEEA. The CDR3: CASSTGTSSYGYNEQFF. CDR3 nucleotides: TGTGCCAGCAGTACTGGGACTAGCAGCTATGGATACAATGAGCAGTTCTTC.

This chain links TRBV7-9 with TRBJ2-3; D not certain. The V gene's germline CDR1 is SEHNR and CDR2 FQNEAQ (reference sequence). The CDR3 is 15 residues long. V lost 7 bases and J lost 0, with 14 bases in between. The CDR3 DNA follows: TGTGCCAGCACCGAAACGAGCACTAGCACAGATACGCAGTATTTT. Translating gives CASTETSTSTDTQYF.

This chain connects TRBV5-6 to TRBJ1-1; 7 positions match TRBD1. V dropped 4 bases and J dropped 6; count of bases not matched to a gene: 15. CDR1 is SGHDT, CDR2 YYEEEE, per germline. This CDR3 comprises 16 residues. CDR3 protein: CASSHTTGLGLSEAFF. The DNA for the CDR3 is TGTGCCAGCAGCCACACGACAGGGCTGGGGCTTTCTGAAGCTTTCTTT.

The J gene is TRBJ1-1, the V gene TRBV19, with 10 bases aligning to TRBD1. Trimming took 5 bases from V and 0 from J; bases not matched to a gene: 9. Per the germline V gene, CDR1 is LNHDA and CDR2 is SQIVND (reference sequence). This CDR3 contains 17 residues. The CDR3 region is CASSSGTGVFLNTEAFF. The DNA of the CDR3 is TGTGCCAGTAGTTCCGGGACAGGGGTTTTCCTGAACACTGAAGCTTTCTTT.

CDR3 sequence (DNA): TGCGCCAGCAGCCAAGATCAATGGACAGGGAGGAGTACAGATACGCAGTATTTT. Protein product: CASSQDQWTGRSTDTQYF. The chain uses TRBV4-1 and TRBJ2-3, with TRBD1 matching over 8 bases. The CDR3 runs to 18 residues. Germline lookup yields CDR1 MGHRA and CDR2 YSYEKL. The V and J ends lost 0 bases and 3 bases, in that order; junction bases with no gene match: 11.

CDR3 coding DNA: TGTGCCAGCAGCCCCGGTAGCGGGAGCTCCTACAATGAGCAGTTCTTC. Protein: CASSPGSGSSYNEQFF. This chain uses TRBV3-1 (or the pseudogene TRBV3-2) with TRBJ2-1, with 9 bases that match TRBD2. Trimming at V came to 4 bases and at J to 0 bases, leaving 4 bases not matched to a gene. CDR1 is LGHDT and CDR2 is YNNKEL in the germline V gene (reference sequence). CDR3 length equals 16 residues.

This clone was found a few times. This rearrangement joins TRBV6-5 to TRBJ2-5; perhaps TRBD1 as D (5 bases). The CDR3 is 13 residues long. Trimming pared 7 bases from V and 9 bases from J, leaving 18 bases between. CDR1 is MNHEY, CDR2 SVGAGI, per germline. CDR3 sequence (DNA): TGTGCCAGCAAAGAACCCCGACAGTTCGCCCAGTACTTC. Its translation is CASKEPRQFAQYF.

This clone has just one count. The V and J genes are TRBV27 and TRBJ1-5; D remains unclear. V was clipped by 10 bases and J by 0 bases, with 13 bases between them. This CDR3 spans 14 amino acids. The germline gives CDR1 MNHEY, CDR2 SMNVEV (reference sequence). CDR3 bases: TGTGCCACCGGGTTTATTGATAGCAATCAGCCCCAGCATTTT. Amino acid sequence: CATGFIDSNQPQHF.

The chain links TRBV18 to TRBJ2-5; D is unclear. The CDR3 length is 16 residues. Trimming pared 2 bases from V and 2 bases from J, leaving 15 bases between. The germline V gene has CDR1 KGHSH and CDR2 LQKENI. CDR3 sequence reads: CASSPVRSSQQETQYF. Here the CDR3 DNA reads TGTGCCAGCTCACCAGTCAGGTCCAGCCAACAAGAGACCCAGTACTTC.

The chain couples TRBV5-1 to TRBJ1-1; 7 bases line up with TRBD1. The CDR3 sequence is 14 residues long. V lost 1 base and J lost 3; bases outside the gene matches: 3. Germline V gives CDR1 SGHRS, CDR2 YFSETQ. The CDR3 sequence is CASSLQGGYTEAFF. The DNA of the CDR3 is TGCGCCAGCAGCTTGCAGGGGGGATACACTGAAGCTTTCTTT.

In its sample, this clone was seen a few times. This chain uses TRBV19 with TRBJ2-2, with 8 positions matching TRBD1. The CDR3 extends over 15 amino acids. V shed 4 bases, J shed 6 bases, and the junction held 7 bases outside the gene matches. Germline loops: CDR1 LNHDA, CDR2 SQIVND (reference sequence). CDR3 in amino acids: CASSRTPGGSGELFF. CDR3 DNA: TGTGCCAGTAGTAGGACCCCAGGGGGCTCCGGGGAGCTGTTTTTT.

This clone was seen only once. In the same sample, other DNA sequences code for this CDR3. The chain is built from TRBV7-9 and TRBJ1-4; TRBD1 aligns across 7 bases. The CDR3 extends over 14 amino acids. Germline CDR1 SEHNR, CDR2 FQNEAQ (reference sequence). The V segment lost 3 bases and the J segment 5 bases; nucleotides outside the gene matches: 3. Here the CDR3 DNA reads TGTGCCAGCAGCTTCGGGACAGTGAATGAAAAACTGTTTTTT. Amino acids: CASSFGTVNEKLFF.

The chain has TRBV19 and TRBJ2-5; D possibly corresponds to TRBD1 (6 bases). V was shortened by 4 bases and J by 6 bases, with 18 bases between the two germline ends. This CDR3 contains 15 residues. Germline V gives CDR1 LNHDA, CDR2 SQIVND (reference sequence). In DNA, the CDR3 is TGTGCCAGTAGTAAGGACAGTAAGTCTCAGAAGACCCAGTACTTC. It encodes CASSKDSKSQKTQYF.

This rearrangement joins TRBV15 to TRBJ2-1, with 11 bases lining up with TRBD2. This CDR3 contains 15 residues. V gave up 1 base and J gave up 6 bases; unmatched junction bases: 2. The germline gives CDR1 LNHNV, CDR2 YYDKDF (reference sequence). The CDR3 DNA follows: TGTGCCACCAGCAGAGGTAGCGGGAGGGCCAATGAGCAGTTCTTC. It is translated as CATSRGSGRANEQFF.

V and J are TRBV19 and TRBJ1-1, with TRBD1 as a possible D gene (5 bases). CDR1 and CDR2 (germline): LNHDA, SQIVND (reference sequence). V was cut by 4 bases and J by 5 bases, with 11 bases left in between. This CDR3 is built from 13 residues. CDR3 loop: CASSNQGWTEAFF. CDR3 in DNA: TGTGCCAGTAGTAATCAGGGTTGGACTGAAGCTTTCTTT.

This chain links TRBV28 with TRBJ1-6, with a tentative D call TRBD1 (6 bases). In germline, CDR1 is MDHEN, CDR2 SYDVKM. This CDR3 spans 15 amino acids. The V end was cut by 7 bases, the J end by 8 bases, with 18 bases between. This chain's CDR3 is CASTSQGTRDSPLHF. In DNA, the CDR3 is TGTGCCAGCACCTCCCAAGGGACAAGGGATTCACCCCTCCACTTT.

The V call is TRBV5-5, the J call TRBJ1-4; no firm D call. Germline assignment: CDR1 SGHKS and CDR2 YYEKEE (reference sequence). CDR3 length: 14 amino acids. Trimming cost V 0 bases and J 4 bases, with 7 bases left between them. The CDR3 loop reads CASSLDPYNEKLFF. CDR3 DNA sequence: TGTGCCAGCAGCTTGGATCCGTATAATGAAAAACTGTTTTTT. Full variable domain (rest looked up from reference TRBV5-5 and TRBJ1-4): DAGVTQSPTHLIKTRGQQVTLRCSPISGHKSVSWYQQVLGQGPQFIFQYYEKEERGRGNFPDRFSARQFPNYSSELNVNALLLGDSALYLCASSLDPYNEKLFFGSGTQLSVL.

The chain couples TRBV7-2 to TRBJ2-1; 10 bases fit TRBD2. The germline V gene has CDR1 SGHTA and CDR2 FQGNSA. V lost 5 bases, J lost 3 bases, and 4 bases stayed unmatched. The CDR3 length is 15 residues. In DNA form, the CDR3 reads TGTGCCAGCAGCCCCGGGACTAGCGACTACAATGAGCAGTTCTTC. Translation: CASSPGTSDYNEQFF.

The chain couples TRBV5-1 to TRBJ1-2, with D perhaps TRBD1 (6 bases). Per the germline V gene, CDR1 is SGHRS and CDR2 is YFSETQ. The CDR3 is 14 residues long. The V and J ends lost 2 bases and 8 bases respectively, with 16 bases between them. CDR3 residues: CASSFGQGFYGYTF. In nucleotides, the CDR3 is TGCGCCAGCAGCTTTGGGCAGGGGTTTTACGGCTACACCTTC.

As regards this clone: One end of the junction does not line up with germline, which may come from a read error. This chain uses TRBV2 with TRBJ2-5; 9 bases fit TRBD2. Germline lookup yields CDR1 SNHLY and CDR2 FYNNEI. This CDR3 has 14 amino acids. Here the CDR3 DNA reads TGTGCCGGCAGGGGAGCGGGGGGACAAGAGACCCAGTACTTC. Protein: CAGRGAGGQETQYF.

This chain joins TRBV5-1 and TRBJ1-3; D perhaps matches TRBD1 (6 bases). The CDR3 has 17 residues. CDR1 and CDR2 (germline): SGHRS, YFSETQ. V was cut by 2 bases and J by 0 bases, with 15 bases left in between. DNA of the CDR3: TGCGCCAGCAGCTTCGAGCCCCAGGGGATCTCTGGAAACACCATATATTTT. This encodes CASSFEPQGISGNTIYF.

The chain carries TRBV28 and TRBJ2-1; TRBD2 agrees at 8 bases. CDR1 and CDR2 (germline): MDHEN, SYDVKM. This CDR3 is built from 15 residues. Unmatched junction bases numbered 9, after V lost 5 bases and J lost 6 bases. CDR3 in amino acids: CASSASGGGLNEQFF. CDR3 bases: TGTGCCAGCAGTGCATCCGGGGGGGGGCTCAATGAGCAGTTCTTC.

V and J are TRBV5-4 and TRBJ1-4; TRBD1 might be the D (5 bases). From germline, CDR1 is SGHNT and CDR2 YYREEE (reference sequence). The V end lost 5 bases, the J end lost 4 bases, and 12 bases lay between the germline ends. The CDR3 is 14 residues long. Here the CDR3 reads CASSSGLVNEKLFF. For the CDR3, the DNA is TGTGCCAGCAGTTCGGGACTGGTTAATGAAAAACTGTTTTTT.

This chain's CDR3 is CASSQQGTDTQYF. The CDR3 region has the DNA TGCGCCAGCAGCCAACAGGGCACAGATACGCAGTATTTT. The rearrangement links TRBV5-1 to TRBJ2-3; TRBD1 might be the D (5 bases). This CDR3 is built from 13 residues. Trimming left V 4 bases short and J 1 base short, with 7 bases between. CDR1 is SGHRS, CDR2 YFSETQ, per germline.